A selection of T cell receptor beta chains follows, all from one sample in a study of CD8 T cells in ankylosing spondylitis. One entry per CDR3 protein results from TCRdb running MiXCR on the 5' RACE reads. The sample shows 80,000 to 100,000 distinct CDR3 sequences, just under 9% of them seen only once. The sample taken for sequencing was blood, either unsorted or a sorted T cell fraction (not recorded which). Receptors were obtained from a male donor with ankylosing spondylitis or in good health (not recorded which). Both conserved end residues are part of each CDR3. The D gene is left open where the match is weak. Clone size is shown for a subset of rows, as once, few, many or a class of expanded clone.

TRBV2	many	NA	TRBJ2-3	TGTGCCAGCAGTGATCCTGGGGGCATCGATACGCAGTATTTT	CASSDPGGIDTQYF
TRBV27	many	TRBD1	TRBJ2-7	TGTGCCACCAAAGACAGGGTTTTCTCCGAGCAGTACTTC	CATKDRVFSEQYF
TRBV7-3	few	NA	TRBJ2-5	TGTGCCAGCAGCTTATGGCCCCAAGAGACCCAGTACTTC	CASSLWPQETQYF
TRBV20-1	NA	NA	TRBJ2-7	TGCTGTGCTTATTCGACAACCAGCCGAGGATCCTTATACGAGCAGTACTTC	CCAYSTTSRGSLYEQYF
TRBV3-1	many	NA	TRBJ2-5	TGTGCCAGCAGCCACAAGATCGGGGGATCCCGAGTGGAGACCCAGTACTTC	CASSHKIGGSRVETQYF
TRBV7-3	many	NA	TRBJ1-2	TGTGCCAGCAGCTTCAGTTCAAACTATGGCTACACCTTC	CASSFSSNYGYTF
TRBV6-5	many	NA	TRBJ1-1	TGTGCCAGCAGTTACGGACCGGCGGAGAGAATGAACACTGAAGCTTTCTTT	CASSYGPAERMNTEAFF
TRBV2	few	NA	TRBJ1-2	TGTGCCAGCAGTTACCAAACTAGCTACACCTTC	CASSYQTSYTF
TRBV6-1	few	TRBD2	TRBJ2-1	TGTGCCAGCAGCCCCTTGAGGCGGGGGAACTACAATGAGCAGTTCTTC	CASSPLRRGNYNEQFF
TRBV12-3/TRBV12-4	many	NA	TRBJ2-5	TGTGCCAGCAGTTATCGGGACTCTGGGCAAGAGACCCAGTACTTC	CASSYRDSGQETQYF
TRBV20-1	NA	TRBD2	TRBJ2-3	TGCAGTGCTAGAGATCGAACTAGCGGGGGTGGCACAGATACGCAGTATTTT	CSARDRTSGGGTDTQYF
TRBV5-1	many	TRBD1	TRBJ2-5	TGCGCCAGCAGCTTTACAGGGGGCGAGGAGACCCAGTACTTC	CASSFTGGEETQYF
TRBV5-4	few	TRBD1	TRBJ1-6	TGTGCCAGCAGCAGCGACAGGGATTCACCCCTCCACTTT	CASSSDRDSPLHF
TRBV21-1	NA	NA	TRBJ2-1	TGTGCCAGAGAACTGAGCGGGGGCGCGTACAATGAGCAGTTCTTC	CARELSGGAYNEQFF